A selection of T cell receptor beta chains follows, all from one sample in a study of cytomegalovirus exposure and HLA in healthy donors. Profiled with immunoSEQ multiplex PCR; TCRdb holds only in-frame clones, not every one. There are more than 90,000 clones in the sample; around 88% occur only once, and nearly 5% lies in the top ten. What was sequenced was PBMCs. Receptors originate from a man aged 18 to 30 in good health and CMV-seronegative. The CDR3 runs from the conserved cysteine through the conserved F or W. The D gene is left open where the match is weak. The size field is filled for only some rows; it gives once, few, many or a size class.

j_call | v_call | d_call | clone_size | cdr3_nt | cdr3_aa
TRBJ1-1 | TRBV27 | NA | NA | TGTGCCAGCAGTCGGCAGGGGAGGAACACTGAAGCTTTCTTT | CASSRQGRNTEAFF
TRBJ2-1 | TRBV12-5 | TRBD1 | NA | TGTGCTAGTGGTTTGGTCCCGGGACAGGTTAACAATGAGCAGTTCTTC | CASGLVPGQVNNEQFF
TRBJ1-2 | TRBV5-4 | NA | NA | TGTGCCAGCAGCTTGAGATTTCGGCAGGGGCGAAATGGCTACACCTTC | CASSLRFRQGRNGYTF
TRBJ2-3 | TRBV7-2 | TRBD2 | NA | TGTGCCAGCAGCTTATTGGCAGCGGGAGAGACTAGCACAGATACGCAGTATTTT | CASSLLAAGETSTDTQYF
TRBJ1-1 | TRBV7-6 | TRBD1 | once | TGTGCCAGCAGCTTAGGCCCAGGGGGGCGAGGCACTGAAGCTTTCTTT | CASSLGPGGRGTEAFF
TRBJ2-7 | TRBV18 | NA | NA | TGTGCCAGCTCACCTGGACACGGCTCCTACGAGCAGTACTTC | CASSPGHGSYEQYF
TRBJ1-5 | TRBV28 | TRBD1 | once | TGTGCCAGCAGTTCCAGGGGGCCCGGCAATCAGCCCCAGCATTTT | CASSSRGPGNQPQHF
TRBJ1-2 | TRBV9 | NA | once | TGTGCCAGCAGCGTAGGACAGGAGGTAGTGGAGACCTTC | CASSVGQEVVETF
TRBJ2-5 | TRBV4-2 | NA | NA | TGTGCCAGCAGCCAAGGGCCCCTGGCGGGACCCCAAGAGACCCAGTACTTC | CASSQGPLAGPQETQYF
TRBJ2-7 | TRBV4-2 | TRBD2 | once | TGTGCCAGCAGCCAAGAAGGCGGGAGGTACGAGCAGTACTTC | CASSQEGGRYEQYF
TRBJ1-1 | TRBV5-6 | TRBD1 | NA | TGTGCCAGCAGCGTACCCAGGGGGGCTATGAACACTGAAGCTTTCTTT | CASSVPRGAMNTEAFF
TRBJ1-2 | TRBV10-3 | NA | NA | TGTGCCATCAGGACAGCCATACAGGACTATGGCTACACCTTC | CAIRTAIQDYGYTF
TRBJ2-7 | TRBV2 | TRBD2 | NA | TGTGCCAGCAGGGCGACTAGCGGGGTGTCCTACGAGCAGTACTTC | CASRATSGVSYEQYF
TRBJ2-2 | TRBV19 | NA | NA | TGTGCCAGTAGTATGACCGGGAGCGCCGGGGAGCTGTTTTTT | CASSMTGSAGELFF
TRBJ2-5 | TRBV7-9 | NA | once | TGTGCCAGCAGCTTAATGGTTCAGGAGACCCAGTACTTC | CASSLMVQETQYF
TRBJ2-4 | TRBV19 | NA | many | TGTGCCAGTAGCGATACAGGGTTAAACATTCAGTACTTC | CASSDTGLNIQYF
TRBJ2-2 | TRBV12-5 | NA | NA | TGTGCTAGTGGTTCCCCGACAGGAACTTCCACCGGGGAGCTGTTTTTT | CASGSPTGTSTGELFF
TRBJ2-2 | TRBV11-2 | NA | NA | TGTGCCAGCAGCCCCGCGCGGAACACCGGGGAGCTGTTTTTT | CASSPARNTGELFF
TRBJ2-1 | TRBV5-1 | NA | NA | TGCGCCAGCAGCTTGGCTCGGGAAGGGGGTGAGCAGTTCTTC | CASSLAREGGEQFF
TRBJ1-1 | TRBV5-1 | NA | NA | TGCGCCAGCAGCTTGGTCACTCAGAACACTGAAGCTTTCTTT | CASSLVTQNTEAFF
TRBJ1-3 | TRBV5-1 | NA | NA | TGCGCCAGCAGCTTGGAGTCAAGCGGAAACACCATATATTTT | CASSLESSGNTIYF
TRBJ2-1 | TRBV7-6 | NA | medium-sized | TGTGCCAGCGGCATCAGCTCCTACAATGAGCAGTTCTTC | CASGISSYNEQFF
TRBJ2-5 | TRBV7-6 | TRBD2 | NA | TGTGCCAGCAGCTTAGTGGGACGGCGGGGGGGCCCGGAGACCCAGTACTTC | CASSLVGRRGGPETQYF